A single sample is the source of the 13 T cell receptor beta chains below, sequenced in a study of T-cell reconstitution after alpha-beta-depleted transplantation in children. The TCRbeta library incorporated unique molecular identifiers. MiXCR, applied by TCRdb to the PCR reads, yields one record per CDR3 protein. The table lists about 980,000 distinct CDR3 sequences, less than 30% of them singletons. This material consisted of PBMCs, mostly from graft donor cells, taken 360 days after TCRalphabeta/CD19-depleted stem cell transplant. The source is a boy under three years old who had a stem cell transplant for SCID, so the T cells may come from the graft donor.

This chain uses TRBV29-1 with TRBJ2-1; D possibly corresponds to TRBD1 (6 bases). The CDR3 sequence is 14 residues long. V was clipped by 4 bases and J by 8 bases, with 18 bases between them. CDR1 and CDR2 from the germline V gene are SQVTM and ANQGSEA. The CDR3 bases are TGCAGCGTTGGGGGGCGACTACCTTTGGATGAGCAGTTCTTC. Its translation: CSVGGRLPLDEQFF.

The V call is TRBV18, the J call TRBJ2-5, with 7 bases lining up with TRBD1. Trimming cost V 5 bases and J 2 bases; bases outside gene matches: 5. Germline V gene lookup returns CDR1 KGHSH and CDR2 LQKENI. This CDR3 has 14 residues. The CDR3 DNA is TGTGCCAGCTCAGTCGGACAGGCGCAAGAGACCCAGTACTTC. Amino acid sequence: CASSVGQAQETQYF.

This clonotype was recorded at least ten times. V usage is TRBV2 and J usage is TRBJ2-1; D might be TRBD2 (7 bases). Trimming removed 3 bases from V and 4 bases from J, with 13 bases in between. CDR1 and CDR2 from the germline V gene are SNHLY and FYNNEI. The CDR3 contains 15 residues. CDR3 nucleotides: TGTGCCAGCAGTGAGTTGCGGGGGCTTTACAATGAGCAGTTCTTC. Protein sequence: CASSELRGLYNEQFF. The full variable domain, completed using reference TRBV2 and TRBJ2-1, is EPEVTQTPSHQVTQMGQEVILRCVPISNHLYFYWYRQILGQKVEFLVSFYNNEISEKSEIFDDQFSVERPDGSNFTLKIRSTKLEDSAMYFCASSELRGLYNEQFFGPGTRLTVL.

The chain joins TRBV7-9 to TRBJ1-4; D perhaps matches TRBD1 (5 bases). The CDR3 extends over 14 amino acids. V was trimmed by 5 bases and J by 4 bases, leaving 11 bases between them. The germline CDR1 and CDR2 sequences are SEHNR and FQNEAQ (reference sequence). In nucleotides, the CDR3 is TGTGCCAGCAGCCGGGGGTACGGTAATGAAAAACTGTTTTTT. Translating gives CASSRGYGNEKLFF.

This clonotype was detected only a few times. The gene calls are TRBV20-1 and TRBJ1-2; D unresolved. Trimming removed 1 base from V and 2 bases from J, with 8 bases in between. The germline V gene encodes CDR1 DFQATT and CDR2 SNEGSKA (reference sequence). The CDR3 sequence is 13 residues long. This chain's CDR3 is CSARVGPNYGYTF. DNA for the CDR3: TGCAGTGCTAGAGTGGGTCCCAACTATGGCTACACCTTC.

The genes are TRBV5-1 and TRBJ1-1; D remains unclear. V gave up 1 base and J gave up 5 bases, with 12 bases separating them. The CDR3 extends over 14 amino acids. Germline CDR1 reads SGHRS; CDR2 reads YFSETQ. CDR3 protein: CASSLPGLETEAFF. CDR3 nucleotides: TGCGCCAGCAGCTTGCCGGGGTTAGAGACTGAAGCTTTCTTT.

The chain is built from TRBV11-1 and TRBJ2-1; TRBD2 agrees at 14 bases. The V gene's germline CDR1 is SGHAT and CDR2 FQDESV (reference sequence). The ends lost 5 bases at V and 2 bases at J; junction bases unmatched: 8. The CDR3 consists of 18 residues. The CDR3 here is CASSRGLAGDPPYNEQFF. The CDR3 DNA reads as TGTGCCAGCAGCCGGGGACTAGCGGGGGACCCACCCTACAATGAGCAGTTCTTC.

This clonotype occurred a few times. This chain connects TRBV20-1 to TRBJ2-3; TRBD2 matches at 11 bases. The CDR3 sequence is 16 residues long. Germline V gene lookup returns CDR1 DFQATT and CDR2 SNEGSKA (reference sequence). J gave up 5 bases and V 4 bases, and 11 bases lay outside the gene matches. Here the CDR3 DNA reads TGCAGTGCTATGGTAGCGGGGGGGCCTGGTGTAGATACGCAGTATTTT. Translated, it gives CSAMVAGGPGVDTQYF.

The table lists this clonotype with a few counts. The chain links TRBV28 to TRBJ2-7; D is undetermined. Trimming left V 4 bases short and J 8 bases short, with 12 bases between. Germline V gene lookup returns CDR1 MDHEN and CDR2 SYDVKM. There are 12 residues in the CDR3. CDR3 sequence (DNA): TGTGCCAGCAGTTCCGCAATCAGGAAGCAGTACTTC. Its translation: CASSSAIRKQYF. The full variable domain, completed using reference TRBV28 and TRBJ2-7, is DVKVTQSSRYLVKRTGEKVFLECVQDMDHENMFWYRQDPGLGLRLIYFSYDVKMKEKGDIPEGYSVSREKKERFSLILESASTNQTSMYLCASSSAIRKQYFGPGTRLTVT.

The CDR3 sequence is CASMKRETYEQYF. As DNA, the CDR3 is TGTGCCAGCATGAAGCGGGAGACCTACGAGCAGTACTTC. The chain employs TRBV2 and TRBJ2-7, with TRBD2 matching 8 bases. The J segment lost 2 bases and the V segment lost 7 bases, leaving 4 bases of the junction unmatched. Germline V gives CDR1 SNHLY, CDR2 FYNNEI. The CDR3 contains 13 residues.

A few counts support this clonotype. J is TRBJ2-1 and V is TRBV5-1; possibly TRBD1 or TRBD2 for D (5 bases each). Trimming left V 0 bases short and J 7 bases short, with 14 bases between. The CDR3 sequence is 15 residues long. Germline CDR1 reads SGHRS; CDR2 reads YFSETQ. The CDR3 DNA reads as TGCGCCAGCAGCTTGGGGAGCGTCTGGGGGAATGAGCAGTTCTTC. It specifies CASSLGSVWGNEQFF.

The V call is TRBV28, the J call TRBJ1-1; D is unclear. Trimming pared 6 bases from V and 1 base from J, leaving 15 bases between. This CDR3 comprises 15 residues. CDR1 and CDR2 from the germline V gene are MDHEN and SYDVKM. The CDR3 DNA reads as TGTGCCAGCAGCGAACTTGGGTCGTCGAACACTGAAGCTTTCTTT. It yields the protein CASSELGSSNTEAFF.

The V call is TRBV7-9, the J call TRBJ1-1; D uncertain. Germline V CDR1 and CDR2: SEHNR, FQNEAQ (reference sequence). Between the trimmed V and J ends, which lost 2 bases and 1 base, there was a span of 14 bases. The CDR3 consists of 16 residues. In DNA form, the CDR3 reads TGTGCCAGCAGCTTAATCGCCTCCTTAAAGAACACTGAAGCTTTCTTT. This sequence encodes CASSLIASLKNTEAFF.